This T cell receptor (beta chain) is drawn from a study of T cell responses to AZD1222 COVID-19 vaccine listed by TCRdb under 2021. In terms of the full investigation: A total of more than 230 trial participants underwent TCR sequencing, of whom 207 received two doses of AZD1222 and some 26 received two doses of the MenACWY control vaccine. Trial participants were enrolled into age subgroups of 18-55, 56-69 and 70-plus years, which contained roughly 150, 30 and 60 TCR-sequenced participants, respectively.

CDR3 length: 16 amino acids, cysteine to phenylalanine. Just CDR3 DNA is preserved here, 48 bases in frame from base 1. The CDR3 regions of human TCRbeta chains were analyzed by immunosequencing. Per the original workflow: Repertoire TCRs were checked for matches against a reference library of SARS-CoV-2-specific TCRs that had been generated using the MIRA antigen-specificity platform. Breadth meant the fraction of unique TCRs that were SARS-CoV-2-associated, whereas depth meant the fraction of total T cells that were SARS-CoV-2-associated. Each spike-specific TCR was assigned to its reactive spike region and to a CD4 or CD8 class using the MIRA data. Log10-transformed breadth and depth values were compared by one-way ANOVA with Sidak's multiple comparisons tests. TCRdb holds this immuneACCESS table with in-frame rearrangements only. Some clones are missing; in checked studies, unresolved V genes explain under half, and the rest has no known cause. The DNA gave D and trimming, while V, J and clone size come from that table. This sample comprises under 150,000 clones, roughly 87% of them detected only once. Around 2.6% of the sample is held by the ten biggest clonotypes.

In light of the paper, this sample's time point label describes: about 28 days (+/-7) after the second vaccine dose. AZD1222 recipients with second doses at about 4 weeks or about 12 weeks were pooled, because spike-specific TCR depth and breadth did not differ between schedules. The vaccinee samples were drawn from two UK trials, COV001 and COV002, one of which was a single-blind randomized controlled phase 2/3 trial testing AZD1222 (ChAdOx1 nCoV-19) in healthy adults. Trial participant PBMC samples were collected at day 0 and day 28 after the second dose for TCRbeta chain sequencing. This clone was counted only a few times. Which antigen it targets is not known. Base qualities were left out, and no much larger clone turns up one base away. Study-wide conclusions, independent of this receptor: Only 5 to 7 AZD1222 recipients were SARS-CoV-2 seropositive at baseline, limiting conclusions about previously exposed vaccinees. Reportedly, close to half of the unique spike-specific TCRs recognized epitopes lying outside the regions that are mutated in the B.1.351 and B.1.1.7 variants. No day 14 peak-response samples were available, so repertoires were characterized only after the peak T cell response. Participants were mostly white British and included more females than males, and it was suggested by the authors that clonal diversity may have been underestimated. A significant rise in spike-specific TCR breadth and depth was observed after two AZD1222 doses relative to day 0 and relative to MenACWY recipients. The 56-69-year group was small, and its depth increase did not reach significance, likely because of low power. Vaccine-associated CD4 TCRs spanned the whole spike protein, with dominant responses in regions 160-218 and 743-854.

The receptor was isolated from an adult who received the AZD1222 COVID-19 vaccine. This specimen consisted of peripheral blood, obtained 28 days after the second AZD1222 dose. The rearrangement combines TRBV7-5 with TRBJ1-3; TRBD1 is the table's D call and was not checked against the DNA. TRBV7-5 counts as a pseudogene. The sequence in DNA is TGTGTCAGAAGCTTCCGACAGGGCGACTCTGGAAACACCATATATTTT. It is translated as CVRSFRQGDSGNTIYF.